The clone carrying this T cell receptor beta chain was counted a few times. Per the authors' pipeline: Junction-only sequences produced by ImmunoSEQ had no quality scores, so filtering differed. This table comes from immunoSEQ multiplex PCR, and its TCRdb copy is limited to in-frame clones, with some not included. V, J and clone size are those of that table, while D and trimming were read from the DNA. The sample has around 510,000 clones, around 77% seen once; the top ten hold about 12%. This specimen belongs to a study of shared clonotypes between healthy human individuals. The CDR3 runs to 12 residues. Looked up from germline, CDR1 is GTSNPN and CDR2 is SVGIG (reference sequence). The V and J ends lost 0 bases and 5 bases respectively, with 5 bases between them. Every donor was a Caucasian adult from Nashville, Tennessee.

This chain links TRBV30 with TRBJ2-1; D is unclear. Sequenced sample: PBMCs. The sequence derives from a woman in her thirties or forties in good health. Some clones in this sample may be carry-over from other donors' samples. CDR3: CAWSVRNNEQFF. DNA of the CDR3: TGTGCCTGGAGTGTACGGAACAATGAGCAGTTCTTC.